This TCR beta chain was retrieved from a study of CD8 T cells in ankylosing spondylitis. Study conclusions and caveats: About 8 highly homologous variants made up a TCR beta motif, and this motif appeared characteristic of ankylosing spondylitis blood.

Trimming cost V 3 bases and J 3 bases, with 9 bases left between them. The CDR3 has 14 residues. Per germline, CDR1 SGHTA and CDR2 FQGNSA. TCRdb re-called the 5' RACE reads with MiXCR, one entry per CDR3 protein. The sample includes about 390,000 distinct CDR3 sequences, 20% to 25% of them seen just once. This clonotype was seen ten or more times. Its antigen remains unknown. This TCR came from a male donor with ankylosing spondylitis. The sample comprised blood, either unsorted or a sorted T cell fraction (not recorded which). The V gene is TRBV7-2, the J gene TRBJ1-5; D possibly corresponds to TRBD1 (5 bases). The CDR3 DNA sequence: TGTGCCAGCAGCTTGGGGGGTACCAATCAGCCCCAGCATTTT. This sequence encodes CASSLGGTNQPQHF.